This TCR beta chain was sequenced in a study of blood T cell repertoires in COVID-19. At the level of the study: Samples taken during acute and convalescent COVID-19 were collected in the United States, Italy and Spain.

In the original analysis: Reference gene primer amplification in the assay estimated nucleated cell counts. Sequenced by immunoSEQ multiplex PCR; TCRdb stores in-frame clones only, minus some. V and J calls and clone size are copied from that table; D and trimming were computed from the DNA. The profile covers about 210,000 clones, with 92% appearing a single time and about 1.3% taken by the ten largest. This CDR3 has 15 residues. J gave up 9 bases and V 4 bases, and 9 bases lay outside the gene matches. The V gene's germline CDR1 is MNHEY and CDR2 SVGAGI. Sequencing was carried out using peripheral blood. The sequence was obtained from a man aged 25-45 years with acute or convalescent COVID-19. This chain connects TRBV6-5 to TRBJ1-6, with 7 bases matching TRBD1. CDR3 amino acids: CASSSRRGRSSPLHF. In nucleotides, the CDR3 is TGTGCCAGCAGTTCAAGAAGGGGGCGCAGTTCACCCCTCCACTTT.